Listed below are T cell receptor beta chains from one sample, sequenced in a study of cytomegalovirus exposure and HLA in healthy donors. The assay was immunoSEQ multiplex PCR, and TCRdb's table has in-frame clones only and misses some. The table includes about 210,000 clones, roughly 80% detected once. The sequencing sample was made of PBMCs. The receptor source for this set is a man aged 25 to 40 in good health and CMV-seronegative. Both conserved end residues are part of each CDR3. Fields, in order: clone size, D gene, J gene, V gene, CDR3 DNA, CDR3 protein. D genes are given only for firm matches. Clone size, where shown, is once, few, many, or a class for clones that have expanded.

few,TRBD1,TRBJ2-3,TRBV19,TGTGCCAGTAGTACGACAGGGGGCACAGATACGCAGTATTTT,CASSTTGGTDTQYF
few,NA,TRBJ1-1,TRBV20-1,TGCAGTGCCCAGGGGAACACTGAAGCTTTCTTT,CSAQGNTEAFF
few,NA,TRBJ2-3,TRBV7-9,TGTGCCACCCGGGGGGCCTACACAGATACGCAGTATTTT,CATRGAYTDTQYF
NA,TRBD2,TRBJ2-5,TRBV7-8,TGTGCCAGCAGCTTAGTAGGTAGCGGGGGGAAGGAGACCCAGTACTTC,CASSLVGSGGKETQYF
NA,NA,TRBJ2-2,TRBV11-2,TGTGCCAGCAGCCTGACAGGGAACACCGGGGAGCTGTTTTTT,CASSLTGNTGELFF
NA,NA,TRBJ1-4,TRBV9,TGTGCCAGCAGCCAGGGGAGGGAGCTTAATGAAAAACTGTTTTTT,CASSQGRELNEKLFF
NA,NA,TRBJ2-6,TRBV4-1,TGCGCCAGCAGCCAAGACCACAGGGTCTATTCCTCTGGGGCCAACGTCCTGACTTTC,CASSQDHRVYSSGANVLTF
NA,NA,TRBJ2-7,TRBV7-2,TGTGCCAGCAGCTTCAGGGGGGCATCGTACGAGCAGTACTTC,CASSFRGASYEQYF
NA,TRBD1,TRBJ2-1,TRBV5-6,TGTGCCAGCAGCTTACCGGGACAGGGATTGGACAATGAGCAGTTCTTC,CASSLPGQGLDNEQFF
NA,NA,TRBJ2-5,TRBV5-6,TGTGCCAGCAGTTGGACAGAAGAGACCCAGTACTTC,CASSWTEETQYF
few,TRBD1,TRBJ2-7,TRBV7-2,TGTGCCAGCAGCTTAGCAGGGACAGGCAGCTACGAGCAGTACTTC,CASSLAGTGSYEQYF
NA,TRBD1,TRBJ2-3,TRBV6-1,TGTGCCAGCAGTGGAACAGGGGGCGCGTTGGGAGATACGCAGTATTTT,CASSGTGGALGDTQYF
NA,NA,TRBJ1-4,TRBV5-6,TGTGCCAGCAGCTTCAAAACAGGGCTAGGTGAAAAACTGTTTTTT,CASSFKTGLGEKLFF
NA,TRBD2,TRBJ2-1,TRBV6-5,TGTGCCAGCAGTTCGCTCCCAGCGGGGGGGCGGGATGAGCAGTTCTTC,CASSSLPAGGRDEQFF
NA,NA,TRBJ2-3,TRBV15,TGTGCCACCGGGGCAGGGGGGACAGATACGCAGTATTTT,CATGAGGTDTQYF
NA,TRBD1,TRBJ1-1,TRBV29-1,TGCAGCGTACATGCCCGACCGGGACAGGGGACTCAAGGGAGCACTGAAGCTTTCTTT,CSVHARPGQGTQGSTEAFF
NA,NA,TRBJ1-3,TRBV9,TGTGCCAGCGGAGGAAACTCTGGAAACACCATATATTTT,CASGGNSGNTIYF
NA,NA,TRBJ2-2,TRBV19,TGTGCCAGCACCCCTCTAGGGGGGGCGACCGGGGAGCTGTTTTTT,CASTPLGGATGELFF